The source of this TCR beta chain is a study of T cells in Graves' hyperthyroidism and ophthalmopathy. Amplification yielded TCR beta CDR3 regions, with RNA transcripts as the source. The primer set for the first-round RT-PCR of the TCR CDR3 was HTBI. Using its own MiXCR run on the multiplex PCR reads, TCRdb lists one record per CDR3 protein. The profile covers around 400,000 distinct CDR3 sequences, with 13% appearing a single time and about 9.1% taken by the ten largest. This clonotype was recorded only once. Patients counted as stable if ophthalmopathy did not develop within 18 months. With V trimmed by 1 base and J by 1 base, 6 bases remained unmatched. The CDR3 has 16 residues. In germline, CDR1 is SGHKS, CDR2 YYEKEE (reference sequence).

Material for sequencing was blood. V is TRBV5-5 and J is TRBJ2-3; 7 bases match TRBD1. This clonotype was obtained from a woman aged 18-29 years with Graves' hyperthyroidism. CDR3 nucleotide sequence: TGTGCCAGCAGCTTGACCGGACAGGCGGGCACAGATACGCAGTATTTT. Residues: CASSLTGQAGTDTQYF.